This T cell receptor beta chain was identified during a study of spatial heterogeneity in lung cancer. Background on the study: Detected sequences consistently included more beta-chain ones than alpha-chain ones.

Stated time point: sample taken at primary tumor resection. Unsorted samples of tumor, nontumor lung or frozen PBMC had their whole RNA sequenced. The donors comprised some 72 untreated early-stage non-small cell lung cancer patients. On each TCR cDNA molecule, a unique molecular identifier was present. TCRdb ran MiXCR on the 5' RACE reads and lists one entry per CDR3 protein. The data show approximately 13,000 distinct CDR3 sequences, around 5.2% seen once. This clonotype came up many times. Little can be read into the size of this beta chain, an off-target read in a library designed for alpha chains. Germline V gives CDR1 LNHDA, CDR2 SQIVND (reference sequence). Trimming stripped 7 bases from V and 0 bases from J, with 13 bases between. This CDR3 is 15 amino acids long.

The sample was lung tumor tissue, taken at surgery. The chain is built from TRBV19 and TRBJ2-1; weak D call: TRBD2 (5 bases). The TCR was taken from a human donor with early-stage non-small cell lung cancer. CDR3 bases: TGTGCCAGTACCTGGACTTTGAGCTCCTACAATGAGCAGTTCTTC. Residues: CASTWTLSSYNEQFF.